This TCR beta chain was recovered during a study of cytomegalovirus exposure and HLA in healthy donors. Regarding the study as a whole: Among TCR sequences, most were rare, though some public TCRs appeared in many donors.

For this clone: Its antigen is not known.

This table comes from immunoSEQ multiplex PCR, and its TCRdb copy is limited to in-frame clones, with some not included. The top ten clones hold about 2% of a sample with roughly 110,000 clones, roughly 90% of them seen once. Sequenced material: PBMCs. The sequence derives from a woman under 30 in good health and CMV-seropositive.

The CDR3: CASSSNRGRGDYGYTF. CDR3 DNA sequence: TGTGCCAGCAGCTCCAATAGGGGAAGGGGCGACTATGGCTACACCTTC. The rearrangement links TRBV5-4 to TRBJ1-2; D perhaps matches TRBD1 (5 bases). Germline CDR1 SGHNT, CDR2 YYREEE (reference sequence). The CDR3 length is 16 residues. V was trimmed by 3 bases and J by 3 bases, leaving 18 bases between them.